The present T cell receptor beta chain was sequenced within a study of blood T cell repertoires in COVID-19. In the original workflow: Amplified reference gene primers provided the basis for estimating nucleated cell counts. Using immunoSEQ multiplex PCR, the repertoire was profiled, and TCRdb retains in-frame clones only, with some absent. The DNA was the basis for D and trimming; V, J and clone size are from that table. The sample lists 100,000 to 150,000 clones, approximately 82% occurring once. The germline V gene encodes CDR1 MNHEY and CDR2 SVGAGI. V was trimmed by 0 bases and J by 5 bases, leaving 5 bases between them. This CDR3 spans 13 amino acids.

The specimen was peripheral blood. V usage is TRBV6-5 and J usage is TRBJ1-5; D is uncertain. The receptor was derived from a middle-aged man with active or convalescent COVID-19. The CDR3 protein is CASSYSPYQPQHF. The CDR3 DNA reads TGTGCCAGCAGTTACTCTCCGTATCAGCCCCAGCATTTT.